This T cell receptor beta chain was sequenced for a study of blood T cells in healthy people across ages. A second PCR, run for about 6 to 11 cycles, used a sample-barcoded 5' primer plus a J-beta primer mix. TCRdb passed the 5' RACE reads through MiXCR, listing each CDR3 protein once. The sample yields 1 million or so distinct CDR3 sequences, around 43% seen once. Isolated per sample were at least 7 million PBMCs. This clonotype was counted a few times. V was pared by 7 bases and J by 4 bases, with 6 bases of the junction left unmatched. The length of the CDR3 is 13 residues. The germline V gene has CDR1 MNHNY and CDR2 SVGAGI (reference sequence).

The source of this sequence is a woman aged 60-70 years in good health. The chain couples TRBV6-6 to TRBJ2-5; 7 nucleotides line up with TRBD1. Material for sequencing was blood. CDR3 DNA sequence: TGTGCCAGCAATAAGGACAGGACAGAGACCCAGTACTTC. It translates to CASNKDRTETQYF.